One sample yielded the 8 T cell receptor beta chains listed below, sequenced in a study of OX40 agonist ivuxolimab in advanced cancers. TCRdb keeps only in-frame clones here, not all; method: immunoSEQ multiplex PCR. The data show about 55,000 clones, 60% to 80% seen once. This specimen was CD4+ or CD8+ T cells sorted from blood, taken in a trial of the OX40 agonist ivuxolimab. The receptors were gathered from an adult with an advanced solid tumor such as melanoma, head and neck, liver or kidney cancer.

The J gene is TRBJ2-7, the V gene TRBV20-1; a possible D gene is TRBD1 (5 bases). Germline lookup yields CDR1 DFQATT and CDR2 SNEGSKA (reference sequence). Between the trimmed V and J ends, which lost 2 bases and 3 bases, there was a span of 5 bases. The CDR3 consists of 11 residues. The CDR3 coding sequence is TGCAGTGCTAGAACAGGCTACGAGCAGTACTTC. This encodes CSARTGYEQYF.

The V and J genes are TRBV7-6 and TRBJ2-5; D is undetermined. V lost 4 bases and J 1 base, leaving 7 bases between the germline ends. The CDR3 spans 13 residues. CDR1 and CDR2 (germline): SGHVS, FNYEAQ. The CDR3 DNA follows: TGTGCCAGCAGCTCCCTAGTCCAAGAGACCCAGTACTTC. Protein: CASSSLVQETQYF.

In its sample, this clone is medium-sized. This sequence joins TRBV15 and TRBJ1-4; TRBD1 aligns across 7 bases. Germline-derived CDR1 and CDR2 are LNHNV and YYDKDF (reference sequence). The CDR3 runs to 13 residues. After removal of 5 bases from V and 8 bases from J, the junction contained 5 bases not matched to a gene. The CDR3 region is CATSLQGREKLFF. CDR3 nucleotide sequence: TGTGCCACCAGCCTACAGGGGAGGGAAAAACTGTTTTTT.

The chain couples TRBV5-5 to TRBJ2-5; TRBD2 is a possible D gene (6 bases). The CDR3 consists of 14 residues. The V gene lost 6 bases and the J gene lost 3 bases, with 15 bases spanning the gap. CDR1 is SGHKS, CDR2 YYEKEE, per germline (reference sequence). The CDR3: CASILWAGKETQYF. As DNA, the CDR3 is TGTGCCAGCATTCTCTGGGCGGGGAAAGAGACCCAGTACTTC.

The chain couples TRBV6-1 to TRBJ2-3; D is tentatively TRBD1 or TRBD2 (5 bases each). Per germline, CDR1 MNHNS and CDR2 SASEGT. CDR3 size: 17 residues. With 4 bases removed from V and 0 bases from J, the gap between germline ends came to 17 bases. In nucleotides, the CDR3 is TGTGCCAGCAGTGGGGGACGCCCCTCCGATAGCACAGATACGCAGTATTTT. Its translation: CASSGGRPSDSTDTQYF.

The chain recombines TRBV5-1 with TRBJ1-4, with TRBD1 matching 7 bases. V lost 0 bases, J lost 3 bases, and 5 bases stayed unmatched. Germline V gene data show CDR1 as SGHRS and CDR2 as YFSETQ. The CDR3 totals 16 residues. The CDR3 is CASSLGDGTANEKLFF. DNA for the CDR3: TGCGCCAGCAGCTTGGGAGATGGGACAGCTAATGAAAAACTGTTTTTT. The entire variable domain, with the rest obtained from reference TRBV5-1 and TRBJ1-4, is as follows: KAGVTQTPRYLIKTRGQQVTLSCSPISGHRSVSWYQQTPGQGLQFLFEYFSETQRNKGNFPGRFSGRQFSNSRSEMNVSTLELGDSALYLCASSLGDGTANEKLFFGSGTQLSVL.

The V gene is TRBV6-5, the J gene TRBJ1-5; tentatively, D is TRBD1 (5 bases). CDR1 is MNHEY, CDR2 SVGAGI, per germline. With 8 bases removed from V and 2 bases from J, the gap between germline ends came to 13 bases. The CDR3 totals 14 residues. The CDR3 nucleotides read TGTGCCAGCTGTCCAGGGAGTGGCAATCAGCCCCAGCATTTT. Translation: CASCPGSGNQPQHF.

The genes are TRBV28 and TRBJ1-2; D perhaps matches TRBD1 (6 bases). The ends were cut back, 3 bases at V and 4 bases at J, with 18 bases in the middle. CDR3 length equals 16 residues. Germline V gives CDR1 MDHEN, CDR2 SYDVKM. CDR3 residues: CASSLAGADLLYGYTF. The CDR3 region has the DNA TGTGCCAGCAGTTTGGCAGGGGCCGACCTCCTCTATGGCTACACCTTC.